The 20 T cell receptor beta chains listed next were all sequenced from one sample in a study of beta chain features in type 1 diabetes. The authors reverse transcribed all of the isolated RNA, so sequencing captured expressed TCRB transcripts. Sequenced by immunoSEQ multiplex PCR; TCRdb stores in-frame clones only, minus some. This table holds under 400,000 clones, 10% to 15% found once. General study results and limits: For Type 1 diabetes patients, all four CD4+ subsets carried TCRB CDR3s that were moderately but significantly shorter.

Antigens of these TCRs are unknown. The material sequenced was naive CD4+ T cells from blood. Source of these receptors: a woman aged 18-30 years with type 1 diabetes.

This clone has a handful of counts. This chain connects TRBV29-1 to TRBJ2-7, with D possibly matching TRBD1 (6 bases). The CDR3 loop spans 12 amino acids. Per the germline V gene, CDR1 is SQVTM and CDR2 is ANQGSEA. Trimming took 4 bases from V and 2 from J, leaving 9 bases between them. The CDR3 is CSVADSPYEQYF. The CDR3 nucleotides read TGCAGCGTTGCGGACAGTCCCTACGAGCAGTACTTC.

The DNA for the CDR3 is TGTGCCAGCAGCGAGGGGGTGACGGAAAACACCATATATTTT. Translation: CASSEGVTENTIYF. The rearrangement links TRBV28 to TRBJ1-3, with a possible D match to TRBD1 (6 bases). CDR3 length: 14 amino acids. V was pared by 6 bases and J by 6 bases, with 15 bases between. Germline V gives CDR1 MDHEN, CDR2 SYDVKM.

This clone has more than one count but fewer than ten. The chain combines TRBV6-1 with TRBJ2-5, with D unresolved. The ends were cut back, 6 bases at V and 1 base at J, with 15 bases in the middle. The CDR3 loop spans 15 amino acids. Germline values: CDR1 MNHNS, CDR2 SASEGT. CDR3 amino acids: CASRWAVETQETQYF. The CDR3 nucleotides are TGTGCCAGCAGGTGGGCCGTAGAAACCCAAGAGACCCAGTACTTC.

The J gene is TRBJ1-5, the V gene TRBV30, with 7 bases aligning to TRBD1. The V segment lost 2 bases and the J segment 3 bases; nucleotides outside the gene matches: 7. The CDR3 loop spans 15 amino acids. Germline CDR1 and CDR2: GTSNPN and SVGIG (reference sequence). The CDR3 spells CAWSPRDSFNQPQHF. CDR3 nucleotide sequence: TGTGCCTGGAGTCCCCGGGACAGCTTCAATCAGCCCCAGCATTTT.

This chain joins TRBV28 and TRBJ2-7; 7 nucleotides agree with TRBD1. Germline V CDR1 and CDR2: MDHEN, SYDVKM. Trimming took 7 bases from V and 1 from J; bases not matched to a gene: 10. This CDR3 contains 15 residues. The CDR3: CASNGPQGPSYEQYF. Here the CDR3 DNA reads TGTGCCAGCAACGGCCCACAGGGGCCTTCCTACGAGCAGTACTTC.

This chain links TRBV20-1 with TRBJ1-1; D may be TRBD1 (5 bases). V shed 6 bases and J shed 10 bases, with 15 bases lying between them. Germline CDR1 reads DFQATT; CDR2 reads SNEGSKA (reference sequence). The CDR3 totals 11 residues. The CDR3 DNA sequence: TGCAGTGCCACCAGGGAGGTTGGAGCTTTCTTT. It translates to CSATREVGAFF.

The rearrangement uses TRBV29-1 and TRBJ2-3, with 7 bases that match TRBD2. J was trimmed by 1 base and V by 6 bases; bases with no gene match: 4. Germline CDR1 is SQVTM and CDR2 is ANQGSEA. The CDR3 spans 13 residues. The CDR3 loop is CSVETSGTDTQYF. CDR3 nucleotides: TGCAGCGTCGAAACTAGCGGCACAGATACGCAGTATTTT.

The J gene is TRBJ2-2, the V gene TRBV7-8, with TRBD1 as a possible D gene (6 bases). Germline V gene data show CDR1 as SGHVS and CDR2 as FQNEAQ. Trimming removed 4 bases from V and 5 bases from J, with 14 bases in between. This CDR3 is 15 amino acids long. This chain's CDR3 is CASSSKGHLTGELFF. CDR3 coding DNA: TGTGCCAGCAGCTCCAAGGGACACCTGACCGGGGAGCTGTTTTTT.

This clone was seen more than once but under ten times. The chain couples TRBV5-1 to TRBJ2-2; TRBD1 agrees at 8 bases. V gave up 4 bases and J gave up 6 bases; unmatched junction bases: 8. The germline gives CDR1 SGHRS, CDR2 YFSETQ. This CDR3 is built from 15 residues. The CDR3 spells CASSPLTGESGELFF. The CDR3 DNA reads as TGCGCCAGCAGCCCCCTGACAGGGGAATCCGGGGAGCTGTTTTTT. Supplemented by reference TRBV5-1 and TRBJ2-2, the full variable domain reads KAGVTQTPRYLIKTRGQQVTLSCSPISGHRSVSWYQQTPGQGLQFLFEYFSETQRNKGNFPGRFSGRQFSNSRSEMNVSTLELGDSALYLCASSPLTGESGELFFGEGSRLTVL.

This clone was detected a few times. The chain links TRBV29-1 to TRBJ2-3; 9 bases are shared with TRBD2. CDR3 length equals 17 residues. Trimming took 7 bases from V and 2 from J; bases not matched to a gene: 16. In germline, CDR1 is SQVTM, CDR2 ANQGSEA. The CDR3 DNA reads as TGCAGCGCGGGGAGGGTCCGGCTAGCGGGAACCACAGATACGCAGTATTTT. As protein: CSAGRVRLAGTTDTQYF.

This chain joins TRBV19 and TRBJ2-7; no reliable D call. The CDR3 is 14 amino acids. Germline values: CDR1 LNHDA, CDR2 SQIVND (reference sequence). V lost 2 bases and J 7 bases, leaving 15 bases between the germline ends. The CDR3 DNA sequence: TGTGCCAGTAGTATAATGCACAGACCTACGGAGCAGTACTTC. Its translation is CASSIMHRPTEQYF.

The gene calls are TRBV30 and TRBJ2-7, with D unresolved. V was shortened by 5 bases and J by 3 bases, with 8 bases between the two germline ends. Germline V gives CDR1 GTSNPN, CDR2 SVGIG (reference sequence). The CDR3 runs 11 residues. CDR3 sequence: CAWANYYEQYF. CDR3 sequence (DNA): TGTGCCTGGGCCAACTACTACGAGCAGTACTTC.

This clone has more than one count but fewer than ten. J is TRBJ2-7 and V is TRBV7-2; 10 bases fit TRBD1. Germline CDR1 reads SGHTA; CDR2 reads FQGNSA. V lost 3 bases and J lost 2; bases outside the gene matches: 4. CDR3 length: 15 residues. This chain's CDR3 is CASSFDRGQAYEQYF. In nucleotides, the CDR3 is TGTGCCAGCAGCTTCGACAGGGGGCAGGCCTACGAGCAGTACTTC.

This clone appeared a few times. The chain carries TRBV6-6 and TRBJ2-7, with D tentatively TRBD1 (6 bases). CDR1 is MNHNY, CDR2 SVGAGI, per germline (reference sequence). V dropped 8 bases and J dropped 1 base, with 12 bases sitting between them. The CDR3 is 13 amino acids. This chain's CDR3 is CASLRDNSYEQYF. As DNA, the CDR3 is TGTGCCAGCCTCCGGGACAATTCCTACGAGCAGTACTTC.

This chain connects TRBV28 to TRBJ1-2, with TRBD1 matching 8 bases. The CDR3 is 13 residues long. The germline CDR1 and CDR2 sequences are MDHEN and SYDVKM. V dropped 6 bases and J dropped 8; count of bases not matched to a gene: 8. CDR3 in amino acids: CASRAGQAEGYTF. CDR3 nucleotide sequence: TGTGCCAGCAGGGCGGGACAGGCGGAAGGCTACACCTTC.

Comment on this clone: The sample carries other DNA sequences with the same CDR3. V gene TRBV9 combines with J gene TRBJ2-7, with D perhaps matching TRBD2 (6 bases). CDR3 size: 15 residues. Per germline, CDR1 SGDLS and CDR2 YYNGEE. V was trimmed by 0 bases and J by 1 base, leaving 11 bases between them. CDR3 in amino acids: CASSVAGGRSYEQYF. The DNA of the CDR3 is TGTGCCAGCAGCGTAGCCGGGGGTCGGTCCTACGAGCAGTACTTC.

This clone was seen more than once but under ten times. The chain combines TRBV27 with TRBJ1-2; tentative D call: TRBD1 (5 bases). The germline V and J ends were trimmed by 5 bases and 6 bases, with 22 bases remaining between them. CDR1 is MNHEY and CDR2 is SMNVEV in the germline V gene (reference sequence). The CDR3 has 16 residues. The CDR3 reads CASSGLGGGVGDGYTF. In DNA, the CDR3 is TGTGCCAGCAGTGGCCTTGGGGGGGGAGTGGGGGATGGCTACACCTTC.

This clone was counted between two and nine times. This sequence joins TRBV9 and TRBJ1-3; possibly TRBD1 for D (5 bases). Per the germline V gene, CDR1 is SGDLS and CDR2 is YYNGEE. V dropped 4 bases and J dropped 2 bases, with 16 bases sitting between them. The CDR3 loop spans 16 amino acids. CDR3 in DNA: TGTGCCAGCAGCCCCCGACAGTTATCTGCTGGAAACACCATATATTTT. It specifies CASSPRQLSAGNTIYF.

This rearrangement joins TRBV4-2 to TRBJ1-1; D gene uncertain. V lost 6 bases to trimming and J lost 5 bases, with 22 bases between them. Germline V gives CDR1 LGHNA, CDR2 YNFKEQ. The CDR3 is 16 residues long. CDR3 bases: TGTGCCAGCAGACAGCAGGACGGGAGGTTGAGGACTGAAGCTTTCTTT. The encoded protein is CASRQQDGRLRTEAFF.

In this sample, this clone turned up a few times. The rearrangement uses TRBV5-6 and TRBJ1-2; TRBD1 is a possible D gene (6 bases). Trimming took 5 bases from V and 10 from J, leaving 30 bases between them. This CDR3 region has 17 residues. The germline gives CDR1 SGHDT, CDR2 YYEEEE. The CDR3 spells CASRFLPLSGTKGVYTF. Here the CDR3 DNA reads TGTGCCAGCAGGTTTTTGCCCTTGTCCGGGACAAAAGGTGTCTACACCTTC.